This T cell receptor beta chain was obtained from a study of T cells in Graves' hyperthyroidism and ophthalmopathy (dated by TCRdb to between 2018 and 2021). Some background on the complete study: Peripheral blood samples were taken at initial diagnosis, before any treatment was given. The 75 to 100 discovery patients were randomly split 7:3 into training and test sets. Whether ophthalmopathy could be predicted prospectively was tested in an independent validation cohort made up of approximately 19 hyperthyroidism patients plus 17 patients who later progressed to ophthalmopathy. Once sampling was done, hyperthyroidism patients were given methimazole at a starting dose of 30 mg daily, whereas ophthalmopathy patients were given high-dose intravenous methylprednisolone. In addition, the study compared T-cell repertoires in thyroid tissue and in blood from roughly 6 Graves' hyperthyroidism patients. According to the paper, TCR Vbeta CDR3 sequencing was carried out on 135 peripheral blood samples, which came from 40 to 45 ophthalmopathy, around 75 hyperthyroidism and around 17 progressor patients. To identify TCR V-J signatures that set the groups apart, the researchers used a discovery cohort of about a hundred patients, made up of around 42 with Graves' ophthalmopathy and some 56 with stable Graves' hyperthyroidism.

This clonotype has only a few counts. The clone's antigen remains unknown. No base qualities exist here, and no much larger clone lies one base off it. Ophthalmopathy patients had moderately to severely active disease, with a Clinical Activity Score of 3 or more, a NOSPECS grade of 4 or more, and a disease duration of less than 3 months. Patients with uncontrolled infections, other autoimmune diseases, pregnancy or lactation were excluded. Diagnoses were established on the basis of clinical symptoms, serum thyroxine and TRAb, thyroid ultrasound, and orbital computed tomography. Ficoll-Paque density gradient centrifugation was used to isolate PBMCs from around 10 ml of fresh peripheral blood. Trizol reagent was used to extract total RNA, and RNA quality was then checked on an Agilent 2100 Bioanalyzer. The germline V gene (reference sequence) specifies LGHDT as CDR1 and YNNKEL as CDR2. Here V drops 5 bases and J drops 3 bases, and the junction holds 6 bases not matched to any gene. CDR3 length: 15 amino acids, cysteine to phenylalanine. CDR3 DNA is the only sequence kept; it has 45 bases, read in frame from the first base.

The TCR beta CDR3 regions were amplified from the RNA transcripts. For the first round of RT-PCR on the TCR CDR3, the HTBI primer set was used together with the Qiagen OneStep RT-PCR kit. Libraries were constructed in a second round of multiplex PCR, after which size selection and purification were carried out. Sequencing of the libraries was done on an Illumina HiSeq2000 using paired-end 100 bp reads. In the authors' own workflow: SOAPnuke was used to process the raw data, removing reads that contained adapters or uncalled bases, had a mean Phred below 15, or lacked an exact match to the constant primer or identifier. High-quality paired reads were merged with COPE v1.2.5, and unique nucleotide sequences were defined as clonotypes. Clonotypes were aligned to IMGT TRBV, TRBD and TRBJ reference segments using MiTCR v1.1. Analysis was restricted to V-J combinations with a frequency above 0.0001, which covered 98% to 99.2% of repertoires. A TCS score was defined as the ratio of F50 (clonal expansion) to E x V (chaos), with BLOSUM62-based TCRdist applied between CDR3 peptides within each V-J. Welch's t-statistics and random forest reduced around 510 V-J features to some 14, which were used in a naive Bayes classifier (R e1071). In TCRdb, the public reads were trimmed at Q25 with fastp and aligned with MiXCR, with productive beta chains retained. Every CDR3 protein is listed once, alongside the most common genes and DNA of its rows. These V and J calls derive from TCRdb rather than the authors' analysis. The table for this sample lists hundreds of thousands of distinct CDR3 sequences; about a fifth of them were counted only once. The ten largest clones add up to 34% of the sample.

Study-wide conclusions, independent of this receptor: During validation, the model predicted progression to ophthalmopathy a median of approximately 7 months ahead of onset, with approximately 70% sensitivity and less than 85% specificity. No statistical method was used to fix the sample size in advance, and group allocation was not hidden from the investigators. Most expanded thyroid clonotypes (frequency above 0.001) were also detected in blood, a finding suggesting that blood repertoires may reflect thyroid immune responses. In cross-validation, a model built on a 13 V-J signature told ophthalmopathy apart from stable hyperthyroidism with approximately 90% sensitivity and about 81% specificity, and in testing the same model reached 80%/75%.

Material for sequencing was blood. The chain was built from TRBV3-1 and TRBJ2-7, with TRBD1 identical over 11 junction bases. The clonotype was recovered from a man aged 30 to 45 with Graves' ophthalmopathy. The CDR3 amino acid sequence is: CASSGGQGAIYEQYF. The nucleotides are TGTGCCAGCAGCGGCGGACAGGGGGCTATCTACGAGCAGTACTTC.